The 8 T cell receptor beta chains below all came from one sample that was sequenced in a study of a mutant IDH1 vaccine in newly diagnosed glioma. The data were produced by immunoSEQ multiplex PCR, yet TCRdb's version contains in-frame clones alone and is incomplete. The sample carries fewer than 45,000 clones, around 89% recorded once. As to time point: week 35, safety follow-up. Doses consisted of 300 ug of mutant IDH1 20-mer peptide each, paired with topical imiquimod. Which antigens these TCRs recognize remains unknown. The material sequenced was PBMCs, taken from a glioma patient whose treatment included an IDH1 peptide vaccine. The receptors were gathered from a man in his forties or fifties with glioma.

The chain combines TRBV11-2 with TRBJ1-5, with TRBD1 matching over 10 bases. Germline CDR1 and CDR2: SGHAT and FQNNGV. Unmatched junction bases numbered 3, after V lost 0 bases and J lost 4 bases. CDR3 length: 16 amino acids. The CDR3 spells CASSLDGDRGNQPQHF. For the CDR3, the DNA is TGTGCCAGCAGCTTAGATGGGGACAGGGGAAATCAGCCCCAGCATTTT.

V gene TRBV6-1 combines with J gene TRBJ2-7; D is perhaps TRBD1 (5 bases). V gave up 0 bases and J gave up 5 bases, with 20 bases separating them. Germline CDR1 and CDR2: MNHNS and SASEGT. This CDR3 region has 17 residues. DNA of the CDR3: TGTGCCAGCAGTGAAGCCCCGGTCTGGCAGGGCCCAAACGAGCAGTACTTC. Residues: CASSEAPVWQGPNEQYF.

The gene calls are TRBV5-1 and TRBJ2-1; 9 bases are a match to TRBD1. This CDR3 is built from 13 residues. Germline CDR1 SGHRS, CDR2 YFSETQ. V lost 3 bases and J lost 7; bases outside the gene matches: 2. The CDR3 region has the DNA TGCGCCAGCAGCTGGGGGACAGGGAATGAGCAGTTCTTC. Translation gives CASSWGTGNEQFF. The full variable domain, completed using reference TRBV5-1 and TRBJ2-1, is KAGVTQTPRYLIKTRGQQVTLSCSPISGHRSVSWYQQTPGQGLQFLFEYFSETQRNKGNFPGRFSGRQFSNSRSEMNVSTLELGDSALYLCASSWGTGNEQFFGPGTRLTVL.

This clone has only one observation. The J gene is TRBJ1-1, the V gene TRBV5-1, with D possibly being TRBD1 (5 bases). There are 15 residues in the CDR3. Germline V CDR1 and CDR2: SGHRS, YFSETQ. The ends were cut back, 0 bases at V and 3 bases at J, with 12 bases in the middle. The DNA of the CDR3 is TGCGCCAGCAGCTTGGCCGGCGCAGGGCACACTGAAGCTTTCTTT. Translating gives CASSLAGAGHTEAFF.

The CDR3, as DNA: TGTGCCAGCAGCTCCACGATTGGGGGGGCCGCCGAGCAGTACTTC. Translating it yields CASSSTIGGAAEQYF. The gene calls are TRBV9 and TRBJ2-7, with D tentatively TRBD2 (7 bases). V was trimmed by 4 bases and J by 6 bases, leaving 20 bases between them. The CDR3 has 15 residues. Germline values: CDR1 SGDLS, CDR2 YYNGEE.

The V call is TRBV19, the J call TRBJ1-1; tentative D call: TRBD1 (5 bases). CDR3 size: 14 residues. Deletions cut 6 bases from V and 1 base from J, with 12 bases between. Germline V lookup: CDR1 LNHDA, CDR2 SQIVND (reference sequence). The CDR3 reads CASRSGGGNTEAFF. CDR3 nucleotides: TGTGCCAGTAGGAGCGGTGGGGGGAACACTGAAGCTTTCTTT.

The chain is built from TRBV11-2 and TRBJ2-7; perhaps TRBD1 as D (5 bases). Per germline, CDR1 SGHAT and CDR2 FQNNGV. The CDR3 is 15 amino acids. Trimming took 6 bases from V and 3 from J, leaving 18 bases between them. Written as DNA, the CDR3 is TGTGCCAGCAGGAAAGGTACCAGGGCGAGCTACGAGCAGTACTTC. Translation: CASRKGTRASYEQYF.

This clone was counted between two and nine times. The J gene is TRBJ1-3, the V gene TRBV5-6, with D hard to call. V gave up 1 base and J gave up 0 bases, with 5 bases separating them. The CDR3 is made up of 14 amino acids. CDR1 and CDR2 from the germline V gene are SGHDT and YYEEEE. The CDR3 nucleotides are TGTGCCAGCAGCTTGCTGGGCTCTGGAAACACCATATATTTT. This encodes CASSLLGSGNTIYF.